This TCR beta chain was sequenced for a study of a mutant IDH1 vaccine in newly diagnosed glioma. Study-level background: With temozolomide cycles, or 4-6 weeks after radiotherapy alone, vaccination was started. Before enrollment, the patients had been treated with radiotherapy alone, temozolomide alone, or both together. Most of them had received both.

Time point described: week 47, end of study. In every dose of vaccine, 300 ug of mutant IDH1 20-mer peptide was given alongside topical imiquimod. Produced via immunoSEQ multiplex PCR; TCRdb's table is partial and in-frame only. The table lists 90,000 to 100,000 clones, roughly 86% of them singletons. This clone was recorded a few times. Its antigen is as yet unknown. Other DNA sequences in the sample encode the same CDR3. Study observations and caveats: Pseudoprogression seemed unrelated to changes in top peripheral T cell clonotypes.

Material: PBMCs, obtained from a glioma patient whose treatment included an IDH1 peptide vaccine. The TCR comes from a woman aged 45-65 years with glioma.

The CDR3 region has the DNA TGTGCCAGCAGCCTAGGACAGGTAGCCGGGGAGCTGTTTTTT. Its translation: CASSLGQVAGELFF. The chain is built from TRBV7-9 and TRBJ2-2; TRBD1 matches at 7 bases. Germline loops: CDR1 SEHNR, CDR2 FQNEAQ (reference sequence). This CDR3 is 14 amino acids long. V trimming: 5 bases; J trimming: 6 bases; junction bases outside the gene matches: 6.